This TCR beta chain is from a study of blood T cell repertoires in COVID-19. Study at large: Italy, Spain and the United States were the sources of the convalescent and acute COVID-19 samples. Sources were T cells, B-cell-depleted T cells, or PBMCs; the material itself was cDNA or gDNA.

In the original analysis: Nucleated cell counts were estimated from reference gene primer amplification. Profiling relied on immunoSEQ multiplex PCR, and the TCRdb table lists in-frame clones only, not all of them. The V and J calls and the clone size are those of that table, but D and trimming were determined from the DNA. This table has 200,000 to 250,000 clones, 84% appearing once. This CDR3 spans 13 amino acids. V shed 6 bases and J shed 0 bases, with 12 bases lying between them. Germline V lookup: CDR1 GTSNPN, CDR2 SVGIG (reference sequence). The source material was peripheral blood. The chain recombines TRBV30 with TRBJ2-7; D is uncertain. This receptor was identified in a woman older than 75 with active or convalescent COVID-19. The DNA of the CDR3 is TGTGCCTGCATCGGTGTGAACTCCTACGAGCAGTACTTC. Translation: CACIGVNSYEQYF. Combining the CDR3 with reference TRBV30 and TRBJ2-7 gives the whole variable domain SQTIHQWPATLVQPVGSPLSLECTVEGTSNPNLYWYRQAAGRGLQLLFYSVGIGQISSEVPQNLSASRPQDRQFILSSKKLLLSDSGFYLCACIGVNSYEQYFGPGTRLTVT.